Here is one T cell receptor (beta chain) with its context. Its antigen is unknown. This sample is part of a study of shared clonotypes between healthy human individuals. Across the whole study: Two women and three men aged 18 to 49 served as donors. Notes on the study in general: Relative to memory subsets, naive subsets generally showed larger estimated richness.

Trimming took 0 bases from V and 10 from J, leaving 13 bases between them. The CDR3 covers 15 residues. Germline assignment: CDR1 LGHNA and CDR2 YSLEER. TCRdb's copy holds only in-frame clones and misses some; the assay was immunoSEQ multiplex PCR. The sample comprises about a million clones, about 80% of which are singletons, and roughly 1.5% rests with the top ten. The chain recombines TRBV4-3 with TRBJ1-6; D is uncertain. The sequencing sample was made of memory CD4+ T cells sorted from blood. Subset here: CD45RA-negative fraction. This sequence originates from a man aged 18 to 30 in good health. The CDR3 DNA reads TGCGCCAGCAGCCAAGACTTGTGGGGTCCCTCACCCCTCCACTTT. This codes for CASSQDLWGPSPLHF.